Following are 4 T cell receptor beta chains from one sample sequenced in a study of T cells in Graves' hyperthyroidism and ophthalmopathy. The source material, RNA transcripts, was used to amplify TCR beta CDR3 regions. TCR CDR3 regions were first amplified by RT-PCR with HTBI primers. TCRdb reprocessed the multiplex PCR reads with MiXCR, giving one entry per CDR3 protein. The repertoire holds 500,000 to 600,000 distinct CDR3 sequences, with 16% as singletons. The sample comprised blood. The source of these receptors is a woman between 18 and 30 years old with Graves' hyperthyroidism.

This clonotype was observed a handful of times. At one end the junction does not follow the germline gene, possibly because of a read error. V gene TRBV7-7 combines with J gene TRBJ2-1, with 9 bases matching TRBD1. This CDR3 has 14 residues. Germline loops: CDR1 SSHAT, CDR2 FNYEAQ (reference sequence). The CDR3 protein is CASSPGQGNNEQFF. DNA of the CDR3: TGTGCTAGCAGCCCAGGACAGGGGAACAATGAGCAGTTCTTC. Using reference TRBV7-7 and TRBJ2-1 for the parts outside the CDR3, the full variable domain is GAGVSQSPRYKVTKRGQDVTLRCDPISSHATLYWYQQALGQGPEFLTYFNYEAQPDKSGLPSDRFSAERPEGSISTLTIQRTEQRDSAMYRCASSPGQGNNEQFFGPGTRLTVL.

On this clonotype itself: The junction shows a germline mismatch at one end, possibly a read error. The J gene is TRBJ2-7, the V gene TRBV2; 14 positions match TRBD2. The CDR3 sequence is 13 residues long. Germline-derived CDR1 and CDR2 are SNHLY and FYNNEI. This chain's CDR3 is CASRGLAGGERYF. CDR3 nucleotide sequence: TGTGCCAGCAGAGGACTAGCGGGGGGCGAGCGGTACTTC.

This clonotype was counted ten times or more. The chain is built from TRBV3-1 and TRBJ2-5; TRBD1 agrees at 8 bases. Germline CDR1 and CDR2: LGHDT and YNNKEL (reference sequence). V gave up 4 bases and J gave up 5 bases; unmatched junction bases: 6. The CDR3 has 14 residues. The CDR3, as DNA: TGTGCCAGCAGCCCGAGTACAGGGGGGGAGACCCAGTACTTC. It is translated as CASSPSTGGETQYF.

This clonotype was detected a few times. Just one base apart from a much larger clone, this may be a read error. The chain combines TRBV20-1 with TRBJ2-3, with TRBD2 matching over 11 bases. This CDR3 spans 14 amino acids. Germline-derived CDR1 and CDR2 are DFQATT and SNEGSKA (reference sequence). Germline trimming cut 3 bases from V and 1 base from J; bases unmatched to any gene: 0. CDR3 residues: CSARTSGGTDTQYF. The DNA of the CDR3 is TGCAGTGCTAGGACTAGCGGGGGCACAGATACGCAGTATTTT.